This T cell receptor (beta chain) originates from a study of blood T cells in healthy people across ages. Findings and caveats of the study: The recorded TCR beta diversity per million T cells decreased in a roughly linear manner with age.

This clonotype was counted many times. Its matching antigen is unknown. A second PCR of 7 to 11 cycles used a sample-barcoded 5' primer and a J-beta primer mix. A template-switch adaptor with 12 random nucleotides tagged each cDNA molecule. TCRdb ran MiXCR on the 5' RACE reads and lists one entry per CDR3 protein. The data contain approximately 580,000 distinct CDR3 sequences, approximately 25% of them singletons. CDR1 and CDR2 (germline): LGHNA, YNFKEQ. CDR3 length equals 15 residues. With V trimmed by 0 bases and J by 5 bases, 4 bases remained unmatched. Drawing of peripheral blood yielded ten milliliters from each donor. The sample also formed part of further work on T cells of mothers and their children.

This chain uses TRBV4-2 with TRBJ2-1; 7 bases are shared with TRBD2. The sequencing sample was made of blood. The source of this sequence is a boy younger than 18 in good health. DNA of the CDR3: TGTGCCAGCAGCCAAGATTATGGGACTAACAATGAGCAGTTCTTC. Protein sequence: CASSQDYGTNNEQFF.